These T cell receptor beta chains were read from a single sample in a study of shared clonotypes between healthy human individuals. TCRdb's table, derived via immunoSEQ multiplex PCR, lists solely in-frame clones and lacks some. Here the sample spans approximately 2.5 million clones, roughly 93% being singletons. Sequenced material: naive CD4+ T cells from PBMCs. The receptors were sampled from a man between 18 and 29 years old in good health. Some clones in this sample may be carry-over from other donors' samples. Each CDR3 is given with its conserved first and last residue. Fields, in order: J gene, V gene, clone size, D gene, CDR3 protein, CDR3 DNA. D genes are given only for firm matches. Rows may omit the clone size; those that give it use once, few, many or a size class.

J gene: TRBJ2-1
V gene: TRBV5-4
clone size: .
D gene: .
CDR3 protein: CASFRAGGSYNEQFF
CDR3 DNA: TGTGCCAGCTTTAGGGCGGGTGGTTCCTACAATGAGCAGTTCTTC

J gene: TRBJ2-3
V gene: TRBV7-8
clone size: .
D gene: .
CDR3 protein: CASSLGLAGDTQYF
CDR3 DNA: TGTGCCAGCAGCTTAGGCCTAGCTGGAGATACGCAGTATTTT

J gene: TRBJ2-3
V gene: TRBV7-6
clone size: .
D gene: .
CDR3 protein: CASSLGVNTFTDTQYF
CDR3 DNA: TGTGCCAGCAGCTTAGGGGTGAACACGTTCACAGATACGCAGTATTTT

J gene: TRBJ2-5
V gene: TRBV4-2
clone size: .
D gene: TRBD2
CDR3 protein: CASSPRTSGSPGETQYF
CDR3 DNA: TGTGCCAGCAGCCCAAGGACTAGCGGGAGCCCAGGGGAGACCCAGTACTTC

J gene: TRBJ2-2
V gene: TRBV4-1
clone size: .
D gene: TRBD2
CDR3 protein: CASSPEASGRVTGELFF
CDR3 DNA: TGCGCCAGCAGCCCAGAGGCTAGCGGGAGGGTCACCGGGGAGCTGTTTTTT

J gene: TRBJ1-2
V gene: TRBV7-2
clone size: .
D gene: TRBD1
CDR3 protein: CASSTRDRNSNYGYTF
CDR3 DNA: TGTGCCAGCAGCACACGGGACAGGAACTCTAACTATGGCTACACCTTC

J gene: TRBJ1-1
V gene: TRBV7-9
clone size: few
D gene: .
CDR3 protein: CASSPKTAVAAFF
CDR3 DNA: TGTGCCAGCAGCCCAAAAACGGCGGTCGCCGCTTTCTTT

J gene: TRBJ2-5
V gene: TRBV5-1
clone size: .
D gene: .
CDR3 protein: CASSFRGRSETQYF
CDR3 DNA: TGCGCCAGCAGCTTCAGGGGCCGTTCTGAGACCCAGTACTTC

J gene: TRBJ2-5
V gene: TRBV25-1
clone size: once
D gene: .
CDR3 protein: CASSEGGAGETQYF
CDR3 DNA: TGTGCCAGCAGTGAAGGGGGGGCCGGAGAGACCCAGTACTTC

J gene: TRBJ2-3
V gene: TRBV5-5
clone size: .
D gene: TRBD2
CDR3 protein: CASSYPGTSRADTQYF
CDR3 DNA: TGTGCCAGCAGCTACCCTGGGACTAGCCGTGCAGATACGCAGTATTTT

J gene: TRBJ1-1
V gene: TRBV10-3
clone size: .
D gene: .
CDR3 protein: CAISGTGKNTEAFF
CDR3 DNA: TGTGCCATCAGCGGGACGGGTAAGAACACTGAAGCTTTCTTT

J gene: TRBJ2-5
V gene: TRBV15
clone size: .
D gene: .
CDR3 protein: CATSPLARETQYF
CDR3 DNA: TGTGCCACCAGCCCCCTGGCGCGGGAGACCCAGTACTTC

J gene: TRBJ2-3
V gene: TRBV2
clone size: .
D gene: .
CDR3 protein: CASSGELPDTQYF
CDR3 DNA: TGTGCCAGCAGTGGAGAGCTGCCAGATACGCAGTATTTT

J gene: TRBJ1-2
V gene: TRBV2
clone size: once
D gene: .
CDR3 protein: CASRRVFNGYTF
CDR3 DNA: TGTGCCAGCAGGAGGGTCTTCAATGGCTACACCTTC

J gene: TRBJ1-5
V gene: TRBV5-8
clone size: .
D gene: .
CDR3 protein: CASSRWTGVQPQHF
CDR3 DNA: TGTGCCAGCAGCAGATGGACGGGTGTTCAGCCCCAGCATTTT

J gene: TRBJ2-7
V gene: TRBV2
clone size: .
D gene: TRBD2
CDR3 protein: CASKTSGSGEQYF
CDR3 DNA: TGTGCCAGCAAGACTAGCGGGAGCGGCGAGCAGTACTTC

J gene: TRBJ1-4
V gene: TRBV14
clone size: .
D gene: .
CDR3 protein: CASSPQATNEKLFF
CDR3 DNA: TGTGCCAGCAGCCCACAGGCAACTAATGAAAAACTGTTTTTT

J gene: TRBJ2-5
V gene: TRBV15
clone size: .
D gene: TRBD1
CDR3 protein: CASTGTGDRTQYF
CDR3 DNA: TGTGCCTCGACCGGGACAGGGGACCGGACCCAGTACTTC

J gene: TRBJ1-1
V gene: TRBV5-6
clone size: .
D gene: TRBD1
CDR3 protein: CASSHRGPNTEAFF
CDR3 DNA: TGTGCCAGCAGCCACAGGGGTCCGAACACTGAAGCTTTCTTT

J gene: TRBJ2-1
V gene: TRBV19
clone size: .
D gene: TRBD2
CDR3 protein: CASSKGTSRALPYNEQFF
CDR3 DNA: TGTGCCAGTAGTAAGGGGACTAGCAGAGCCTTACCTTACAATGAGCAGTTCTTC

J gene: TRBJ1-1
V gene: TRBV29-1
clone size: .
D gene: .
CDR3 protein: CSVVIPLTNTEAFF
CDR3 DNA: TGCAGCGTTGTTATCCCACTGACGAACACTGAAGCTTTCTTT

J gene: TRBJ2-7
V gene: TRBV19
clone size: once
D gene: TRBD1
CDR3 protein: CASSITGTGGYEQYF
CDR3 DNA: TGTGCCAGTAGTATCACCGGGACAGGGGGCTACGAGCAGTACTTC

J gene: TRBJ2-7
V gene: TRBV29-1
clone size: .
D gene: .
CDR3 protein: CSVEARGRGYEQYF
CDR3 DNA: TGCAGCGTTGAGGCGCGGGGACGTGGCTACGAGCAGTACTTC

J gene: TRBJ2-1
V gene: TRBV18
clone size: .
D gene: TRBD1
CDR3 protein: CASADLGTGGYNEQFF
CDR3 DNA: TGTGCCAGCGCAGACCTCGGGACAGGGGGCTACAATGAGCAGTTCTTC

J gene: TRBJ2-5
V gene: TRBV9
clone size: few
D gene: TRBD1
CDR3 protein: CASSVGTGGWGTQYF
CDR3 DNA: TGTGCCAGCAGCGTAGGAACAGGGGGCTGGGGGACCCAGTACTTC

J gene: TRBJ2-2
V gene: TRBV28
clone size: .
D gene: .
CDR3 protein: CASIDAGAQTAGELFF
CDR3 DNA: TGTGCCAGCATCGACGCAGGGGCGCAGACTGCCGGGGAGCTGTTTTTT

J gene: TRBJ2-7
V gene: TRBV7-9
clone size: .
D gene: .
CDR3 protein: CASSLAGSSSSYEQYF
CDR3 DNA: TGTGCCAGCAGCTTAGCGGGGTCCTCTAGCTCCTACGAGCAGTACTTC

J gene: TRBJ2-3
V gene: TRBV6-1
clone size: .
D gene: .
CDR3 protein: CASRSFRSTDTQYF
CDR3 DNA: TGTGCCAGCAGGTCGTTCCGGAGCACAGATACGCAGTATTTT

J gene: TRBJ1-1
V gene: TRBV19
clone size: .
D gene: .
CDR3 protein: CASSMVDSMNTEAFF
CDR3 DNA: TGTGCCAGTAGTATGGTGGACAGCATGAACACTGAAGCTTTCTTT